One and the same sample provided the 31 T cell receptor beta chains below, sequenced in a study of T cells in Graves' hyperthyroidism and ophthalmopathy. The TCR beta CDR3 regions underwent amplification using RNA transcripts as the source. First-round RT-PCR targeting the TCR CDR3 was performed with the HTBI primer set. Each CDR3 protein gets one entry after TCRdb re-called the multiplex PCR reads with MiXCR. The sample lists more than 450,000 distinct CDR3 sequences, around 15% occurring once. Input material: blood. These receptor sequences come from a woman aged 40 to 50 with Graves' hyperthyroidism.

The genes are TRBV6-1 and TRBJ2-2, with 11 bases aligning to TRBD2. The CDR3 consists of 16 residues. The trim removed 6 bases at V and 6 bases at J, leaving 9 bases unmatched. CDR1 and CDR2 (germline): MNHNS, SASEGT. The CDR3 region has the DNA TGTGCCAGCAGCTCTGTCTGGACTAGCGGGTCCGGGGAGCTGTTTTTT. Residues: CASSSVWTSGSGELFF.

The sample holds a few counts of this clonotype. This chain links TRBV25-1 with TRBJ2-2; no firm D call. This CDR3 region has 13 residues. Trimming shortened V by 6 bases and J by 1 base, and 6 bases separated the two germline ends. Germline V CDR1 and CDR2: MGHDK, SYGVNS. The CDR3 sequence: CASRNGNTGELFF. CDR3 nucleotide sequence: TGTGCCAGCAGGAACGGGAACACCGGGGAGCTGTTTTTT.

The table lists this clonotype with many counts. The rearrangement joins TRBV28 to TRBJ2-4; 7 nucleotides align to TRBD1. The CDR3 runs to 14 residues. Germline CDR1 is MDHEN and CDR2 is SYDVKM. With V trimmed by 0 bases and J by 6 bases, 2 bases remained unmatched. CDR3 nucleotide sequence: TGTGCCAGCAGTTTATGGGGACAGTCAAACATTCAGTACTTC. Translating it yields CASSLWGQSNIQYF.

The chain joins TRBV30 to TRBJ2-2, with 7 bases lining up with TRBD1. Germline CDR1 GTSNPN, CDR2 SVGIG (reference sequence). This CDR3 is built from 14 residues. V lost 5 bases and J lost 6; bases outside the gene matches: 9. CDR3: CAWLSRDSPGELFF. The CDR3 DNA is TGTGCCTGGCTATCCAGGGACAGTCCCGGGGAGCTGTTTTTT.

The sample holds many counts of this clonotype. V gene TRBV11-2 combines with J gene TRBJ2-1; D is uncertain. This CDR3 contains 14 residues. V was trimmed by 3 bases and J by 10 bases, leaving 16 bases between them. CDR1 SGHAT and CDR2 FQNNGV come from the germline V gene. Here the CDR3 reads CASSLLAQKPEQFF. The CDR3 DNA reads TGTGCCAGCAGCTTGTTGGCCCAGAAACCAGAGCAGTTCTTC. Variable domain in full (rest from reference TRBV11-2 and TRBJ2-1): EAGVAQSPRYKIIEKRQSVAFWCNPISGHATLYWYQQILGQGPKLLIQFQNNGVVDDSQLPKDRFSAERLKGVDSTLKIQPAKLEDSAVYLCASSLLAQKPEQFFGPGTRLTVL.

This clonotype was observed at least ten times. This rearrangement joins TRBV12-3 or TRBV12-4 to TRBJ2-5; 8 nucleotides agree with TRBD2. The CDR3 length is 17 residues. V dropped 3 bases and J dropped 2; count of bases not matched to a gene: 11. In nucleotides, the CDR3 is TGTGCCAGCAGTTTGTCACCCTTTTTAGCGGGACAAGAGACCCAGTACTTC. Residues: CASSLSPFLAGQETQYF.

This clonotype was seen at least ten times. This chain connects TRBV28 to TRBJ2-6; D is perhaps TRBD2 (7 bases). The length of the CDR3 is 15 residues. Germline V CDR1 and CDR2: MDHEN, SYDVKM. Trimming took 6 bases from V and 2 from J, leaving 11 bases between them. DNA of the CDR3: TGTGCCAGCAGCCAAGGGGGGGCTGGGGCCAACGTCCTGACTTTC. Translating it yields CASSQGGAGANVLTF.

The chain has TRBV20-1 and TRBJ2-3; 11 positions match TRBD2. CDR1 and CDR2 (germline): DFQATT, SNEGSKA (reference sequence). CDR3 length equals 15 residues. V trimming: 2 bases; J trimming: 2 bases; junction bases outside the gene matches: 3. The CDR3 sequence: CSARQLAGATDTQYF. In DNA form, the CDR3 reads TGCAGTGCTAGACAACTAGCGGGAGCCACAGATACGCAGTATTTT.

The table lists this clonotype with many counts. V is TRBV10-2 and J is TRBJ2-5, with 9 nucleotides matching TRBD2. The CDR3 has 17 residues. The trim removed 4 bases at V and 5 bases at J, leaving 14 bases unmatched. Germline V CDR1 and CDR2: WSHSY, SAAADI. Here the CDR3 DNA reads TGCGCCAGCAGTGGGATCACCGGGACTAGCTTTGGCGAGACCCAGTACTTC. It specifies CASSGITGTSFGETQYF.

This clonotype was counted only a few times. The chain uses TRBV12-3 or TRBV12-4 and TRBJ2-7, with no clear D. V gave up 6 bases and J gave up 5 bases, with 20 bases separating them. The CDR3 is 15 residues long. CDR3 nucleotide sequence: TGTGCCAGCAGCCTCCTGATGGCTCTTCGGAACGAGCAGTACTTC. This translates into CASSLLMALRNEQYF.

There are many counts of this clonotype. The DNA for the CDR3 is TGCAGTGCTAGAGCAGGGGGGTCTAATGAAAAACTGTTTTTT. Its protein is CSARAGGSNEKLFF. The chain couples TRBV20-1 to TRBJ1-4; 7 nucleotides align to TRBD1. V trimming: 1 base; J trimming: 3 bases; junction bases outside the gene matches: 2. The CDR3 extends over 14 amino acids. Looked up from germline, CDR1 is DFQATT and CDR2 is SNEGSKA (reference sequence).

This clonotype was seen at least ten times. This sequence joins TRBV6-1 and TRBJ1-5; 8 bases align to TRBD1. Trimming removed 6 bases from V and 6 bases from J; junction bases left unmatched: 7. CDR3 size: 14 residues. Germline CDR1 MNHNS, CDR2 SASEGT. The CDR3 DNA reads TGTGCCAGCAGCCGAGGACAGGGAGGTCAGCCCCAGCATTTT. Amino acid sequence: CASSRGQGGQPQHF.

This clonotype was seen at least ten times. The chain joins TRBV18 to TRBJ2-3; tentatively, D is TRBD1 (5 bases). Germline CDR1 and CDR2: KGHSH and LQKENI. The CDR3 spans 16 residues. The ends were cut back, 4 bases at V and 0 bases at J, with 14 bases in the middle. CDR3 protein: CASSRQQAPSTDTQYF. CDR3 DNA sequence: TGTGCCAGCTCACGCCAACAGGCCCCGAGCACAGATACGCAGTATTTT.

In its sample, this clonotype was seen many times. The gene calls are TRBV2 and TRBJ2-7; TRBD1 might be the D (6 bases). The CDR3 is 11 amino acids. The germline V gene has CDR1 SNHLY and CDR2 FYNNEI. V dropped 7 bases and J dropped 6 bases, with 10 bases sitting between them. CDR3: CASTGQPEQYF. The DNA for the CDR3 is TGTGCCAGCACCGGACAGCCCGAGCAGTACTTC.

The chain couples TRBV7-9 to TRBJ2-5; no clear D gene. The CDR3 covers 16 residues. Trimming shortened V by 6 bases and J by 7 bases, and 24 bases separated the two germline ends. The germline V gene has CDR1 SEHNR and CDR2 FQNEAQ (reference sequence). CDR3 region: CASRLVPLGPSGTQYF. CDR3 nucleotides: TGTGCCAGCAGGCTAGTACCGCTCGGACCCTCCGGGACCCAGTACTTC.

In its sample, this clonotype was seen a few times. This sequence joins TRBV20-1 and TRBJ2-5; TRBD1 is a possible D gene (6 bases). V lost 0 bases to trimming and J lost 7 bases, with 15 bases between them. The CDR3 covers 14 residues. CDR1 is DFQATT, CDR2 SNEGSKA, per germline (reference sequence). CDR3 residues: CSARDRTVLGTQYF. The CDR3 coding sequence is TGCAGTGCTAGAGATAGGACAGTCCTGGGGACCCAGTACTTC.

This clonotype was seen at least ten times. The chain is built from TRBV20-1 and TRBJ2-7; a possible D gene is TRBD2 (7 bases). The CDR3 spans 15 residues. Trimming removed 6 bases at V and 4 bases at J, with 22 bases between. From germline, CDR1 is DFQATT and CDR2 SNEGSKA (reference sequence). The CDR3 DNA reads as TGCAGTGCCCGAGGGGGGGCGGGAACCCAGTACGAGCAGTACTTC. Protein product: CSARGGAGTQYEQYF.

This clonotype was seen only a few times. The genes are TRBV28 and TRBJ2-4, with TRBD1 identical over 7 bases. The V gene's germline CDR1 is MDHEN and CDR2 SYDVKM. The ends lost 1 base at V and 1 base at J; junction bases unmatched: 7. CDR3 length: 17 amino acids. CDR3: CASSLSRQGAAKNIQYF. Here the CDR3 DNA reads TGTGCCAGCAGTTTATCCAGACAGGGCGCGGCCAAAAACATTCAGTACTTC.

Points on this clonotype: With a much larger clone just one base away, this may be a read error. The chain links TRBV11-3 to TRBJ2-5; D is uncertain. Trimming took 5 bases from V and 0 from J, leaving 10 bases between them. CDR3 size: 14 residues. The germline V gene encodes CDR1 SGHNT and CDR2 YENEEA. CDR3 sequence reads: CASSRASYQETQYF. As DNA, the CDR3 is TGTGCCAGCAGCCGCGCTTCGTACCAAGAGACCCAGTACTTC.

This clonotype was picked up a small number of times. This chain uses TRBV7-3 with TRBJ2-2; no clear D gene. CDR1 and CDR2 (germline): SGHTA, FQGTGA. V was trimmed by 5 bases and J by 4 bases, leaving 14 bases between them. The CDR3 totals 15 residues. The CDR3 bases are TGTGCCAGCAGCCCGACGTCAGACTTCACCGGGGAGCTGTTTTTT. As protein: CASSPTSDFTGELFF.

This clonotype was counted at least ten times. The chain employs TRBV20-1 and TRBJ2-2; TRBD2 matches at 13 bases. The CDR3 consists of 18 residues. J gave up 0 bases and V 0 bases, and 4 bases lay outside the gene matches. Germline V lookup: CDR1 DFQATT, CDR2 SNEGSKA (reference sequence). CDR3 loop: CSARDSLAGGPNTGELFF. CDR3 nucleotide sequence: TGCAGTGCTAGAGATTCACTAGCGGGAGGGCCGAACACCGGGGAGCTGTTTTTT.

This clonotype occurred many times. The V call is TRBV12-3 or TRBV12-4, the J call TRBJ1-1; a weak D match, TRBD1 (6 bases). There are 14 residues in the CDR3. V was trimmed by 7 bases and J by 4 bases, leaving 16 bases between them. The CDR3 protein is CASILQGSGTEAFF. The DNA of the CDR3 is TGTGCCAGCATTCTACAGGGTAGTGGCACTGAAGCTTTCTTT.

This clonotype was picked up many times. The CDR3 sequence is CASSRTGDYNSPLHF. The CDR3 DNA reads as TGTGCCAGCAGCCGGACAGGGGATTATAATTCACCCCTCCACTTT. This chain uses TRBV12-3 or TRBV12-4 with TRBJ1-6; 9 bases align to TRBD1. Trimming cost V 6 bases and J 4 bases; bases outside gene matches: 4. The CDR3 extends over 15 amino acids.

There are many counts of this clonotype. V gene TRBV6-1 combines with J gene TRBJ2-3; TRBD2 aligns across 12 bases. Germline V gene data show CDR1 as MNHNS and CDR2 as SASEGT. After removal of 5 bases from V and 0 bases from J, the junction contained 6 bases not matched to a gene. The CDR3 spans 17 residues. CDR3 protein: CASSRLTSGGSTDTQYF. Written as DNA, the CDR3 is TGTGCCAGCAGTAGATTAACTAGCGGGGGGAGCACAGATACGCAGTATTTT.

This clonotype was observed at least ten times. The chain carries TRBV11-3 and TRBJ1-1; 7 nucleotides agree with TRBD1. The CDR3 sequence is 14 residues long. The germline V gene encodes CDR1 SGHNT and CDR2 YENEEA. J was trimmed by 3 bases and V by 4 bases; bases with no gene match: 5. The CDR3 nucleotides read TGTGCCAGCAGCTCGACAGGGTCGGACACTGAAGCTTTCTTT. This sequence encodes CASSSTGSDTEAFF.

The chain combines TRBV4-1 with TRBJ2-7; 9 nucleotides align to TRBD2. CDR3 size: 16 residues. J lost 1 base, V lost 1 base, and 5 bases had no gene match. Germline V CDR1 and CDR2: MGHRA, YSYEKL. The CDR3 sequence: CASSQGIAGVSYEQYF. CDR3 DNA: TGCGCCAGCAGCCAAGGGATAGCGGGAGTATCCTACGAGCAGTACTTC.

J is TRBJ2-5 and V is TRBV19; 9 bases match TRBD1. CDR1 LNHDA and CDR2 SQIVND come from the germline V gene (reference sequence). V trimming: 5 bases; J trimming: 2 bases; junction bases outside the gene matches: 6. The CDR3 has 15 amino acids. The CDR3 DNA is TGTGCCAGTAGTCTCCGGGACAGGGCACAAGAGACCCAGTACTTC. Translating gives CASSLRDRAQETQYF.

This clonotype showed up just a few times. This chain links TRBV29-1 with TRBJ2-2; possibly TRBD1 or TRBD2 for D (6 bases each). This CDR3 region has 12 residues. The V end lost 7 bases, the J end lost 6 bases, and 12 bases lay between the germline ends. Germline CDR1 reads SQVTM; CDR2 reads ANQGSEA. The CDR3 protein is CSAKGGPGELFF. CDR3 in DNA: TGCAGCGCCAAAGGGGGGCCCGGGGAGCTGTTTTTT.

The chain has TRBV7-2 and TRBJ2-1, with unresolved D. Trimming pared 3 bases from V and 9 bases from J, leaving 6 bases between. The CDR3 is 11 amino acids. Germline V gives CDR1 SGHTA, CDR2 FQGNSA. The CDR3 DNA reads TGTGCCAGCAGCTTTAGTATTGAGCAGTTCTTC. Its translation is CASSFSIEQFF.

The sample holds many counts of this clonotype. The V and J genes are TRBV12-3 or TRBV12-4 and TRBJ2-3; D call uncertain. The V end lost 6 bases, the J end lost 11 bases, and 15 bases lay between the germline ends. There are 12 residues in the CDR3. In nucleotides, the CDR3 is TGTGCCAGCAGCACGACTGGCTGGGGGCAGTATTTT. Amino acids: CASSTTGWGQYF.

The chain links TRBV7-8 to TRBJ2-1; D is perhaps TRBD1 or TRBD2 (7 bases each). CDR3 length equals 15 residues. The germline V gene has CDR1 SGHVS and CDR2 FQNEAQ. V was cut by 5 bases and J by 4 bases, with 15 bases left in between. The CDR3, as DNA: TGTGCCAGCAGCCGAGGGGGGGACAGATACAATGAGCAGTTCTTC. Translation gives CASSRGGDRYNEQFF. Using reference TRBV7-8 and TRBJ2-1 for the parts outside the CDR3, the full variable domain is GAGVSQSPRYKVAKRGQDVALRCDPISGHVSLFWYQQALGQGPEFLTYFQNEAQLDKSGLPSDRFFAERPEGSVSTLKIQRTQQEDSAVYLCASSRGGDRYNEQFFGPGTRLTVL.